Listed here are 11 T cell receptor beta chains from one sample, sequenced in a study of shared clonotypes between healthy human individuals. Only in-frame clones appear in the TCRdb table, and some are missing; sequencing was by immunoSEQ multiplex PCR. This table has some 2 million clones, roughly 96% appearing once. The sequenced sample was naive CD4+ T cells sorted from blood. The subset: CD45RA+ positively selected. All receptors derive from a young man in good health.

CDR3 residues: CASSARETGANVLTF. For the CDR3, the DNA is TGTGCCAGCAGTGCCCGGGAGACTGGGGCCAACGTCCTGACTTTC. The chain joins TRBV2 to TRBJ2-6; the D gene is possibly TRBD2 (6 bases). Germline assignment: CDR1 SNHLY and CDR2 FYNNEI. V lost 4 bases to trimming and J lost 2 bases, with 9 bases between them. The CDR3 has 15 amino acids.

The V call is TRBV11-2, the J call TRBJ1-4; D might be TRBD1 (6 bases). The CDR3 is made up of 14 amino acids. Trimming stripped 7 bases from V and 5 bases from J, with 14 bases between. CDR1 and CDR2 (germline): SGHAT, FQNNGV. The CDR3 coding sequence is TGTGCCAGCACCCCGGGGGGGACAAATGAAAAACTGTTTTTT. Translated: CASTPGGTNEKLFF.

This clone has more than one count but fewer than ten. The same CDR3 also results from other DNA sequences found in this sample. This CDR3 reads CASSGQANTEAFF. CDR3 bases: TGTGCCAGCAGTGGGCAGGCGAACACTGAAGCTTTCTTT. J is TRBJ1-1 and V is TRBV2; D call uncertain. Trimming took off 4 bases at V and 1 base at J, with 7 bases between the two ends. The CDR3 contains 13 residues. Germline-derived CDR1 and CDR2 are SNHLY and FYNNEI. The whole variable domain, remainder taken from reference TRBV2 and TRBJ1-1, is EPEVTQTPSHQVTQMGQEVILRCVPISNHLYFYWYRQILGQKVEFLVSFYNNEISEKSEIFDDQFSVERPDGSNFTLKIRSTKLEDSAMYFCASSGQANTEAFFGQGTRLTVV.

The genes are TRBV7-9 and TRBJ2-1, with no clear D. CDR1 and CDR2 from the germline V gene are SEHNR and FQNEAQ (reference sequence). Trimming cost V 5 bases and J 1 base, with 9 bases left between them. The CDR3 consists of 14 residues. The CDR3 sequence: CASSLPASYNEQFF. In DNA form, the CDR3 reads TGTGCCAGCAGCCTTCCTGCGTCCTACAATGAGCAGTTCTTC.

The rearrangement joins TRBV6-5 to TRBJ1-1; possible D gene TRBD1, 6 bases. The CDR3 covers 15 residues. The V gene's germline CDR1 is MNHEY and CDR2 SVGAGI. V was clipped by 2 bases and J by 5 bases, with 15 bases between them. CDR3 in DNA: TGTGCCAGCAGTTACCGAACTTACAGGGATACTGAAGCTTTCTTT. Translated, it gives CASSYRTYRDTEAFF.

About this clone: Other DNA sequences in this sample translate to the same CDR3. CDR3: CASRRTGGSYEQYF. Written as DNA, the CDR3 is TGTGCCAGCAGACGGACAGGGGGCTCCTACGAGCAGTACTTC. This chain connects TRBV28 to TRBJ2-7; 10 bases map to TRBD1. The CDR3 is 14 residues long. Germline values: CDR1 MDHEN, CDR2 SYDVKM. Germline trimming cut 6 bases from V and 0 bases from J; bases unmatched to any gene: 2. Complete variable domain (other parts from reference TRBV28 and TRBJ2-7): DVKVTQSSRYLVKRTGEKVFLECVQDMDHENMFWYRQDPGLGLRLIYFSYDVKMKEKGDIPEGYSVSREKKERFSLILESASTNQTSMYLCASRRTGGSYEQYFGPGTRLTVT.

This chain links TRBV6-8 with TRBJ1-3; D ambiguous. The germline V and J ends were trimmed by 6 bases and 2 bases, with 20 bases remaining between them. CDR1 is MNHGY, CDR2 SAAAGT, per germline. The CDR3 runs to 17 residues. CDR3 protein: CASSLYGVGVAGNTIYF. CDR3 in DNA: TGTGCCAGCAGCCTTTATGGGGTAGGAGTGGCTGGAAACACCATATATTTT.

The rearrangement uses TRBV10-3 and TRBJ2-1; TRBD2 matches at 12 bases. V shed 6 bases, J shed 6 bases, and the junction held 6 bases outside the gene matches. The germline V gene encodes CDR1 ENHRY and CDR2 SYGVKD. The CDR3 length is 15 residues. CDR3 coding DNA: TGTGCCATCAGCCAAGGGACTAGCGGGCCCAATGAGCAGTTCTTC. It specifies CAISQGTSGPNEQFF.

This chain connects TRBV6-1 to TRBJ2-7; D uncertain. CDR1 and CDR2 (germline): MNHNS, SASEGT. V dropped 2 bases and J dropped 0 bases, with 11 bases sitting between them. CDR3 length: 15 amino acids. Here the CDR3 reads CASSETMGNSYEQYF. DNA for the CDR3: TGTGCCAGCAGTGAAACTATGGGGAACTCCTACGAGCAGTACTTC.

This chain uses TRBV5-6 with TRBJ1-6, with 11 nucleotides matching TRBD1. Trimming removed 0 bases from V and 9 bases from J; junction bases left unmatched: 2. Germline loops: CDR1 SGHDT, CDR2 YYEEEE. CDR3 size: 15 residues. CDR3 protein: CASSLAGQGVSPLHF. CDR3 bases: TGTGCCAGCAGCTTGGCGGGACAGGGGGTTTCACCCCTCCACTTT.

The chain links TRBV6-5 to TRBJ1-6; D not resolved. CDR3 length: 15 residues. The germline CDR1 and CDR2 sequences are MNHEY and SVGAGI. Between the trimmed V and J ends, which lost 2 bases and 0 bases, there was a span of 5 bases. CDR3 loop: CASSYGNSYNSPLHF. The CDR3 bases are TGTGCCAGCAGTTACGGAAACTCCTATAATTCACCCCTCCACTTT.